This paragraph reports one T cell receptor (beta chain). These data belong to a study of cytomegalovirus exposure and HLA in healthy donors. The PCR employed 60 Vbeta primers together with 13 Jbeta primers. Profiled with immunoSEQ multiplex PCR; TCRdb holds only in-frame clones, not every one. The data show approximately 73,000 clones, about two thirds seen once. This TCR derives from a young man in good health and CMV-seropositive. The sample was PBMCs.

The CDR3: CASSLDREETQYF. In DNA, the CDR3 is TGTGCCAGCAGCTTGGACAGGGAAGAGACCCAGTACTTC. This chain links TRBV5-4 with TRBJ2-5; TRBD1 is a possible D gene (6 bases). The CDR3 has 13 amino acids. Deletions cut 0 bases from V and 3 bases from J, with 6 bases between. The germline V gene encodes CDR1 SGHNT and CDR2 YYREEE (reference sequence).